This T cell receptor beta chain was recovered during a study of blood T cell repertoires in COVID-19. Study-wide context: Donors in the United States, Italy and Spain gave samples during acute or convalescent COVID-19. PBMCs, B-cell-depleted T cells, or T cells were the source of the cDNA or gDNA that made up the material.

V shed 4 bases and J 3 bases; nucleotides not matched to a gene: 6. CDR1 LGHDT and CDR2 YNNKEL come from the germline V gene (reference sequence). The CDR3 is 15 amino acids. Per the original methods: Nucleated cell counts were estimated from reference gene primer amplification. Some clones are missing from TCRdb's copy, which holds only in-frame ones; the method was immunoSEQ multiplex PCR. That table gives V, J and clone size, and the DNA gave D and trimming. This table has about 250,000 clones, nearly 90% appearing once. This sequence was found in a woman younger than 45 with acute or convalescent COVID-19. This chain connects TRBV3-1 (or the pseudogene TRBV3-2) to TRBJ2-1; 7 bases match TRBD2. Material for sequencing was peripheral blood. The CDR3: CASSPGERGYNEQFF. Written as DNA, the CDR3 is TGTGCCAGCAGCCCTGGGGAGCGGGGCTACAATGAGCAGTTCTTC.